The T cell receptor beta chain described here comes from a study of T cells in Graves' hyperthyroidism and ophthalmopathy. Template material for amplifying TCR beta CDR3 regions consisted of RNA transcripts. The TCR CDR3 was amplified in a first-round RT-PCR using the HTBI primer set. TCRdb used MiXCR to reprocess the multiplex PCR reads, holding one entry per CDR3 protein. The table shows nearly 750,000 distinct CDR3 sequences, with 30% to 40% occurring only once. Note on this clonotype: Being one base from a much bigger clone, this may be a read error.

Uncontrolled infection, other autoimmune disease, pregnancy and lactation each barred patients from inclusion. The CDR3 runs 14 residues. Germline loops: CDR1 LGHNA, CDR2 YSLEER. This TCR came from a middle-aged woman with Graves' hyperthyroidism. Sequenced sample: blood. This chain joins TRBV4-3 and TRBJ1-1; perhaps TRBD1 as D (5 bases). The CDR3: CASSQATVNAEAFF. CDR3 sequence (DNA): TGCGCCAGCAGCCAAGCGACAGTGAACGCTGAAGCTTTCTTT.